The 2 T cell receptor beta chains below all came from one sample that was sequenced in a study of blood T cell repertoires in COVID-19. Clones were sequenced by immunoSEQ multiplex PCR, and TCRdb holds only the in-frame ones, with some missing. The sample lists 210,000 or so clones; roughly four fifths were seen once. Input material: peripheral blood. Receptors originate from a woman aged 70 to 79 with active or convalescent COVID-19.

The V and J genes are TRBV5-5 and TRBJ2-7; possible D gene TRBD1, 5 bases. The V gene lost 1 base and the J gene lost 6 bases, with 11 bases spanning the gap. Germline values: CDR1 SGHKS, CDR2 YYEKEE (reference sequence). The CDR3 is 13 residues long. CDR3 loop: CASSLRRGGEQYF. The CDR3 region has the DNA TGTGCCAGCAGCTTGCGTAGGGGCGGCGAGCAGTACTTC.

The CDR3 loop reads CASTLSGTGMETQYF. In DNA form, the CDR3 reads TGTGCCAGTACCCTGAGCGGGACAGGCATGGAGACCCAGTACTTC. The rearrangement uses TRBV19 and TRBJ2-5; a weak D match, TRBD1 (8 bases). Between the trimmed V and J ends, which lost 7 bases and 5 bases, there was a span of 20 bases. The germline CDR1 and CDR2 sequences are LNHDA and SQIVND (reference sequence). The CDR3 is 15 amino acids.